A selection of T cell receptor beta chains follows, all from one sample in a study of cytomegalovirus exposure and HLA in healthy donors. Sequenced by immunoSEQ multiplex PCR; TCRdb stores in-frame clones only, minus some. The sample lists approximately 170,000 clones; around 67% were seen once. The specimen sequenced was PBMCs. Receptors were obtained from a woman aged 30 to 39 in good health and CMV-seropositive. The CDR3 runs from the conserved cysteine through the conserved F or W. The D gene is left open where the match is weak. Not all rows give a size; the values are once, few, many and, for expanded clones, a class.

j_call,v_call,clone_size,d_call,cdr3_nt,cdr3_aa
TRBJ1-6,TRBV5-1,.,.,TGCGCCAGCAGCTTGGTAGTGGGGAGCAATTCACCCCTCCACTTT,CASSLVVGSNSPLHF
TRBJ1-1,TRBV14,.,.,TGTGCCAGCAGCCTCAGGTCAGCTGAAGCTTTCTTT,CASSLRSAEAFF
TRBJ1-2,TRBV5-4,.,TRBD1,TGTGCCAGCAGCTTACAGGGGCCCCTCAAGGCTGGCTACACCTTC,CASSLQGPLKAGYTF
TRBJ2-2,TRBV7-2,.,.,TGTGCCAGCAGCTTAGGACACCTTAACACCGGGGAGCTGTTTTTT,CASSLGHLNTGELFF
TRBJ1-3,TRBV4-1,.,.,TGCGCCAGCAGCCACCAGAACGGAAACACCATATATTTT,CASSHQNGNTIYF
TRBJ2-3,TRBV5-4,.,.,TGTGCCAGCAGCTTGCGCGGGAGCACAGATACGCAGTATTTT,CASSLRGSTDTQYF
TRBJ1-2,TRBV10-2,.,.,TGCGCCACCGCGGACACCTTCTATGGCTACACCTTC,CATADTFYGYTF
TRBJ2-7,TRBV7-9,.,.,TGTGCCAGCAGCTTAGAGGGGGTCGACGAGCAGTACTTC,CASSLEGVDEQYF
TRBJ1-6,TRBV10-1,once,TRBD1,TGCGCCAGCGGACAGGGGCCAGATTCACCCCTCCACTTT,CASGQGPDSPLHF
TRBJ2-3,TRBV28,.,.,TGTGCCAGCAGCCTCTGGGCTGGAGGGGCCACAGATACGCAGTATTTT,CASSLWAGGATDTQYF
TRBJ2-5,TRBV10-1,.,.,TGCGCCAGCAGTGCATCTCCCCAAGAGGAGACCCAGTACTTC,CASSASPQEETQYF
TRBJ2-7,TRBV28,.,.,TGTGCCAGCAGTTTGACGGGAAGCTCCTACGAGCAGTACTTC,CASSLTGSSYEQYF
TRBJ2-1,TRBV5-6,.,TRBD2,TGTGCCAGCTCCGTGAGGGGACTAGCGCCTTACAATGAGCAGTTCTTC,CASSVRGLAPYNEQFF
TRBJ2-7,TRBV6-5,.,TRBD2,TGTGCCAGCAGTCTCGGACTAGCCTACGAGCAGTACTTC,CASSLGLAYEQYF
TRBJ1-2,TRBV5-8,once,TRBD1,TGTGCCAGCAGCTCGGGACAGGGCTATGGCTACACCTTC,CASSSGQGYGYTF
TRBJ2-1,TRBV28,.,.,TGTGCCAGCAGTTTGCGGGGACCCTACAATGAGCAGTTCTTC,CASSLRGPYNEQFF
TRBJ1-3,TRBV7-9,.,.,TGTGCCAGCAGCTTAGCACTAAGGTCGAGCTCTGGAAACACCATATATTTT,CASSLALRSSSGNTIYF
TRBJ1-1,TRBV19,.,TRBD1,TGTGCCAGTAGTCCAGGACAGGGGATCACTGAAGCTTTCTTT,CASSPGQGITEAFF
TRBJ1-5,TRBV2,.,.,TGTGCCAGCAGTGGCCGGCAGGGCAATCAGCCCCAGCATTTT,CASSGRQGNQPQHF
TRBJ1-1,TRBV7-6,.,TRBD1,TGTGCCAGCAGCTTAGGGGCAGGGGGCATGAACACTGAAGCTTTCTTT,CASSLGAGGMNTEAFF
TRBJ2-1,TRBV19,.,TRBD2,TGTGCCAGTAGTCCGATAGCGGGGAATGAGCAGTTCTTC,CASSPIAGNEQFF
TRBJ1-3,TRBV5-1,.,TRBD1,TGCGCCAGCGGACAGGGCTCTGGAAACACCATATATTTT,CASGQGSGNTIYF
TRBJ2-1,TRBV5-4,.,.,TGTGCCAGCAGCTTGCCTGGGGGAGGTGGTGAGCAGTTCTTC,CASSLPGGGGEQFF
TRBJ1-2,TRBV19,.,TRBD1,TGTGCCAGTAGCACAGGACAGGGGAGGGATGGCTACACCTTC,CASSTGQGRDGYTF
TRBJ1-5,TRBV5-4,few,.,TGTGCCAGCAGCTTCCAGGGTCAGCCCCAGCATTTT,CASSFQGQPQHF
TRBJ2-6,TRBV9,.,.,TGTGCCAGCAGCGTCGGGGCTGGGGCCAACGTCCTGACTTTC,CASSVGAGANVLTF
TRBJ2-2,TRBV7-6,.,.,TGTGCCAGCAGCGCGCCCCAGGGGTTGGACACCGGGGAGCTGTTTTTT,CASSAPQGLDTGELFF
TRBJ2-7,TRBV4-1,few,.,TGCGCCAGCAGCCGAACCGGGAGCTCCTACGAGCAGTACTTC,CASSRTGSSYEQYF
TRBJ2-1,TRBV15,.,.,TGTGCCACCACCCGGGGAATGGGTCACAATGAGCAGTTCTTC,CATTRGMGHNEQFF
TRBJ2-7,TRBV5-5,.,.,TGTGCCAGCAGCTTGGGAGGCCGCGAGCAGTACTTC,CASSLGGREQYF
TRBJ1-4,TRBV5-1,.,.,TGCGCCAGCAGCTTGGGTGGACAGCGTGAAAAACTGTTTTTT,CASSLGGQREKLFF
TRBJ1-2,TRBV5-1,.,.,TGCGCCAGCAGCTTGGTGGCCGGGGAAAACTATGGCTACACCTTC,CASSLVAGENYGYTF
TRBJ2-5,TRBV19,.,TRBD2,TGTGCCAGTAGTTGGACTAGCGGGGAAGCCCAAGAGACCCAGTACTTC,CASSWTSGEAQETQYF
TRBJ2-7,TRBV28,.,.,TGTGCCAGCAGTCGGGACTGGTCCTACGAGCAGTACTTC,CASSRDWSYEQYF
TRBJ2-1,TRBV7-9,.,TRBD2,TGTTCCAGCATCGGATCTAGCGGGCGTTCCTACAATGAGCAGTTCTTC,CSSIGSSGRSYNEQFF
TRBJ1-2,TRBV18,.,.,TGTGCCAGCTCACCGAGTTCTCCCGCTAACTATGGCTACACCTTC,CASSPSSPANYGYTF
TRBJ2-1,TRBV19,.,TRBD2,TGTGCCAGTAGCGGCGGGAGCTCCTACAATGAGCAGTTCTTC,CASSGGSSYNEQFF
TRBJ2-5,TRBV7-6,.,TRBD1,TGTGCCAGCAGAGGGGACAGGGGGCTGGAGACCCAGTACTTC,CASRGDRGLETQYF
TRBJ2-7,TRBV7-9,.,TRBD2,TGTGCCAGCAGCTTGAAGGGGACTAGCTCGTCCGAGCAGTACTTC,CASSLKGTSSSEQYF
TRBJ2-6,TRBV9,.,TRBD2,TGTGCCAGCAGCGTATGGAGCGGGAGAGCTGGGGCCAACGTCCTGACTTTC,CASSVWSGRAGANVLTF
TRBJ1-1,TRBV19,.,TRBD1,TGTGCCAGTAGACTGACAGGGGGCGCGAAGAACACTGAAGCTTTCTTT,CASRLTGGAKNTEAFF
TRBJ2-1,TRBV5-1,.,TRBD2,TGCGCCAGCAGCCCGACTAGCGGAAGCTCCTACAATGAGCAGTTCTTC,CASSPTSGSSYNEQFF
TRBJ2-7,TRBV2,.,TRBD1,TGTGCCAGCATCGGGACAGCTAACTCCTACGAGCAGTACTTC,CASIGTANSYEQYF
TRBJ1-3,TRBV5-1,.,.,TGCGCCAGCAGCTTGGCGCCAGCGAACTCTGGAAACACCATATATTTT,CASSLAPANSGNTIYF
TRBJ2-2,TRBV19,.,TRBD2,TGTGCCAGTAGTCTGACTAGCGGGACCACCGGGGAGCTGTTTTTT,CASSLTSGTTGELFF
TRBJ2-7,TRBV11-3,.,TRBD1,TGTGCCAGCAGCGCACGACAGGGCCACGAGCAGTACTTC,CASSARQGHEQYF
TRBJ2-7,TRBV14,.,TRBD1,TGTGCCAGCAGCGAAGGGACAGGGGCTATGTACGAGCAGTACTTC,CASSEGTGAMYEQYF
TRBJ2-1,TRBV5-6,.,TRBD2,TGTGCCAGCAGCCCCGGCGGGGGACTAGCGTTGAATGAGCAGTTCTTC,CASSPGGGLALNEQFF
TRBJ2-2,TRBV10-1,.,.,TGCGCCAGCAGTGAGAGGAGGGGTCACACCGGGGAGCTGTTTTTT,CASSERRGHTGELFF
TRBJ2-7,TRBV28,.,TRBD1,TGTGCCAGCAGTGGGACAGGGCTGAGCTCCTACGAGCAGTACTTC,CASSGTGLSSYEQYF
TRBJ2-5,TRBV4-1,.,.,TGCGCCAGCAGCCATAGAAGCGGAGGGTACCAAGAGACCCAGTACTTC,CASSHRSGGYQETQYF
TRBJ1-1,TRBV14,.,TRBD1,TGTGCCAGCAGCCCACACCAGGGGGCCGCCACTGAAGCTTTCTTT,CASSPHQGAATEAFF
TRBJ2-7,TRBV28,once,.,TGTGCCAGCAGTCTCCCTCGGCGGGAATTTCGGGAGCAGTACTTC,CASSLPRREFREQYF
TRBJ1-2,TRBV28,.,TRBD1,TGTGCCAGCAGTTGGCTTGACAGGGGATATGGCTACACCTTC,CASSWLDRGYGYTF
TRBJ1-1,TRBV10-3,.,TRBD1,TGTGCCATCAGTGAACGGGAGAGAGGACAGGCCGCTTTCTTT,CAISERERGQAAFF
TRBJ1-4,TRBV28,.,TRBD1,TGTGCCAGCAGTTTATCCTCCTGGACAGGGAGGGAAAAACTGTTTTTT,CASSLSSWTGREKLFF
TRBJ1-5,TRBV27,.,.,TGTGCCAGCAGTTCTCGTAGCAATCAGCCCCAGCATTTT,CASSSRSNQPQHF
TRBJ1-1,TRBV28,.,TRBD1,TGTGCCAGTAGGTACGGGGACAGGGGAACTGAAGCTTTCTTT,CASRYGDRGTEAFF
TRBJ1-1,TRBV5-8,.,.,TGTGCCAGCACCCCGGGTAGGCTCTGGGGAAGGGGGAACACTGAAGCTTTCTTT,CASTPGRLWGRGNTEAFF